The rows below give T cell receptor beta chains drawn from one sample of a study of T cells after yellow fever vaccination. Via MiXCR, TCRdb re-called the 5' RACE reads, giving one row per CDR3 protein. The table lists about 180,000 distinct CDR3 sequences, approximately 6.2% of them singletons. This sample comprised CD4+ T cells sorted from PBMCs, obtained on the day of the first yellow fever vaccination. The receptors stem from a man between 18 and 29 years old who received the YFV17D yellow fever vaccine. The conserved cysteine and the conserved F or W are not part of the CDR3 here. Fields, in order: V gene, J gene, CDR3 protein.

TRBV4-1	TRBJ2-2	ASSHGPKSPGELF
TRBV5-1	TRBJ1-6	ASSSGQGGSPLH
TRBV12-3/TRBV12-4	TRBJ1-5	ASSSRTGTFQPQH
TRBV20-1	TRBJ2-3	SAPLGGRTDTQY
TRBV27	TRBJ1-1	ASSLFGISGVTEAF
TRBV10-3	TRBJ1-3	AISGNLNSGNTIY
TRBV2	TRBJ2-5	ASMANLQETQY
TRBV12-3/TRBV12-4	TRBJ1-6	ASRRQGREGSPLH
TRBV6-2/TRBV6-3	TRBJ1-5	ASSSTRILNQPQH
TRBV11-2	TRBJ1-4	ASSPGEKLF
TRBV7-2	TRBJ1-2	ASSFYVARGYT
TRBV18	TRBJ1-5	ASSENPRLGNQPQH
TRBV12-3/TRBV12-4	TRBJ1-5	ASSLRGISNQPQH
TRBV11-2	TRBJ2-2	ASSLHRVGTGELF
TRBV12-3/TRBV12-4	TRBJ1-3	ASSRIRGQGVFENTIY